A selection of T cell receptor beta chains follows, all from one sample in a study of Tregs in tolerant kidney transplant recipients. TCRdb's copy holds only in-frame clones and misses some; the assay was immunoSEQ multiplex PCR. The sample holds around 230,000 clones; about 80% are singletons and the top ten take approximately 0.69%. The source material was CD4+ T cells from blood. Receptors were obtained from a human donor in good health. The CDR3 runs from the conserved cysteine through the conserved F or W. Fields, in order: CDR3 length, clone size, D gene, V gene, J gene, CDR3 protein, CDR3 DNA. A D gene is named only where the DNA matches it firmly. For some rows the clone size is stated as once, few or many, or as a class when expanded; others skip it.

13	-	-	TRBV19	TRBJ2-7	CASRAGGTYEQYF	TGTGCCAGTAGGGCCGGGGGTACCTACGAGCAGTACTTC
14	-	TRBD2	TRBV6-5	TRBJ2-2	CATLGEGRTGELFF	TGTGCCACCCTAGGGGAGGGCCGCACCGGGGAGCTGTTTTTT
15	-	TRBD1	TRBV10-1	TRBJ2-1	CASSNAAPGQGEQFF	TGCGCCAGCAGTAACGCTGCGCCGGGACAGGGTGAGCAGTTCTTC
16	-	TRBD1	TRBV7-3	TRBJ2-2	CASSLDRGGITGERFF	TGTGCCAGCAGCTTAGACAGGGGTGGTATCACCGGGGAGCGGTTTTTT
14	few	TRBD1	TRBV5-1	TRBJ2-5	CASSLGDSQETQYF	TGCGCCAGCAGCTTGGGGGACAGCCAAGAGACCCAGTACTTC
14	-	TRBD1	TRBV19	TRBJ2-4	CASSIEQGRSIQYF	TGTGCCAGTAGTATAGAACAGGGGCGGAGCATTCAGTACTTC
10	once	-	TRBV10-3	TRBJ2-1	CAIGRNEQFF	TGTGCCATCGGGCGGAATGAGCAGTTCTTC
15	-	-	TRBV7-9	TRBJ2-7	CASSPKAVSSYEQYF	TGTGCCAGCAGCCCGAAAGCTGTTAGCTCCTACGAGCAGTACTTC
16	-	TRBD2	TRBV4-1	TRBJ2-2	CASSQMPSGYTGELFF	TGCGCCAGCAGCCAAATGCCTAGCGGGTACACCGGGGAGCTGTTTTTT
14	-	TRBD1	TRBV19	TRBJ1-1	CASRAGQGWTEAFF	TGTGCCAGTAGGGCCGGACAGGGTTGGACTGAAGCTTTCTTT
16	-	-	TRBV18	TRBJ2-2	CASSIYQERGAGELFF	TGTGCCAGCTCCATATACCAAGAACGCGGTGCCGGGGAGCTGTTTTTT
12	once	TRBD2	TRBV29-1	TRBJ2-1	CSVPWTSNEQFF	TGCAGCGTTCCCTGGACTAGCAATGAGCAGTTCTTC
12	once	-	TRBV11-2	TRBJ2-7	CASSPTGSEQYF	TGTGCCAGCAGCCCAACAGGGAGCGAGCAGTACTTC
15	once	TRBD1	TRBV6-5	TRBJ1-2	CASSPDRGRNYGYTF	TGTGCCAGCAGCCCTGACAGGGGAAGAAACTATGGCTACACCTTC
14	-	TRBD1	TRBV18	TRBJ2-7	CASSPQDRVNEQYF	TGTGCCAGCTCACCACAGGACAGGGTCAACGAGCAGTACTTC
11	-	-	TRBV18	TRBJ2-7	CASSPTGEQYF	TGTGCCAGCTCACCAACAGGGGAGCAGTACTTC
14	-	TRBD1	TRBV4-1	TRBJ2-1	CASTRDRSYNEQFF	TGCGCCAGCACCCGGGACAGATCCTACAATGAGCAGTTCTTC
15	-	-	TRBV11-1	TRBJ2-3	CASSLIDPSTDTQYF	TGTGCCAGCAGCTTAATCGACCCCAGCACAGATACGCAGTATTTT
16	-	TRBD1	TRBV6-1	TRBJ2-5	CASSEEIRTGPETQYF	TGTGCCAGCAGTGAAGAGATCCGGACAGGGCCAGAGACCCAGTACTTC
14	-	TRBD2	TRBV18	TRBJ2-7	CASSLTSGNYEQYF	TGTGCCAGCTCGCTGACTAGCGGGAATTACGAGCAGTACTTC
18	-	TRBD2	TRBV5-4	TRBJ2-1	CASSTPGLAGGGEDEQFF	TGTGCCAGCAGCACACCGGGACTAGCGGGAGGTGGGGAGGATGAGCAGTTCTTC
15	-	-	TRBV19	TRBJ2-3	CASSPGTSVADTQYF	TGTGCCAGTAGTCCCGGGACCTCCGTGGCAGATACGCAGTATTTT
15	few	TRBD1	TRBV5-1	TRBJ1-2	CASSLANRGDYGYTF	TGCGCCAGCAGCTTGGCCAACAGGGGAGACTATGGCTACACCTTC
14	-	TRBD1	TRBV10-3	TRBJ1-2	CAIREDRGQVGYTF	TGTGCCATCAGGGAGGACAGGGGGCAGGTGGGCTACACCTTC
14	-	-	TRBV19	TRBJ2-3	CASSIPTPRDTQYF	TGTGCCAGTAGTATACCGACACCCCGGGATACGCAGTATTTT
15	-	-	TRBV5-4	TRBJ2-3	CASSLRGQSTDTQYF	TGTGCCAGCAGCTTGCGGGGACAAAGCACAGATACGCAGTATTTT
14	-	-	TRBV5-5	TRBJ2-3	CASSDRQTTDTQYF	TGTGCCAGCAGCGACCGACAGACCACAGATACGCAGTATTTT
16	-	-	TRBV5-5	TRBJ1-3	CASSLLWGDSGNTIYF	TGTGCCAGCAGCTTATTGTGGGGTGACTCTGGAAACACCATATATTTT
14	few	TRBD1	TRBV6-1	TRBJ1-6	CASSLDRVNSPLHF	TGTGCCAGCAGCCTAGACAGGGTTAATTCACCCCTCCACTTT